A selection of T cell receptor beta chains follows, all from one sample in a study of blood T cell repertoires in COVID-19. TCRdb keeps only in-frame clones here, not all; method: immunoSEQ multiplex PCR. The table records 130,000 to 150,000 clones, roughly 87% of them present only once. Material: peripheral blood. The receptors derive from a woman in her forties or fifties with acute or convalescent COVID-19. Both conserved end residues are part of each CDR3. D genes are given only for firm matches. Where a row states a size, it is once, few, many or the class of an expanded clone; other rows omit it.

V: TRBV7-2
D: NA
size: NA
J: TRBJ1-5
CDR3: CASSLPTRGMSNQPQHF
DNA: TGTGCCAGCAGCTTACCCACAAGGGGGATGAGCAATCAGCCCCAGCATTTT

V: TRBV2
D: NA
size: NA
J: TRBJ1-4
CDR3: CASSEVRGRGEKLFF
DNA: TGTGCCAGCAGTGAAGTCAGGGGACGAGGGGAAAAACTGTTTTTT

V: TRBV27
D: NA
size: once
J: TRBJ2-1
CDR3: CGGNEQFF
DNA: TGTGGAGGAAATGAGCAGTTCTTC

V: TRBV5-1
D: NA
size: few
J: TRBJ1-1
CDR3: CASRSEMNTEAFF
DNA: TGCGCCAGCAGGTCAGAAATGAACACTGAAGCTTTCTTT

V: TRBV9
D: TRBD2
size: NA
J: TRBJ2-1
CDR3: CASSGGLSRNEQFF
DNA: TGTGCCAGCAGCGGGGGACTATCAAGGAATGAGCAGTTCTTC

V: TRBV6-6
D: TRBD1
size: NA
J: TRBJ1-1
CDR3: CASTPTGGVDEAFF
DNA: TGTGCCAGCACCCCAACAGGGGGGGTGGATGAAGCTTTCTTT

V: TRBV27
D: TRBD2
size: NA
J: TRBJ2-7
CDR3: CASSLLASGPYEQYF
DNA: TGTGCCAGCAGTTTACTGGCTAGCGGGCCCTACGAGCAGTACTTC

V: TRBV13
D: TRBD1
size: NA
J: TRBJ2-1
CDR3: CASSLGQANSYNEQFF
DNA: TGTGCCAGCAGCCTCGGACAGGCAAACTCCTACAATGAGCAGTTCTTC

V: TRBV19
D: TRBD1
size: NA
J: TRBJ1-2
CDR3: CASSIQTGGEYGYTF
DNA: TGTGCCAGTAGTATCCAGACAGGGGGGGAATATGGCTACACCTTC

V: TRBV7-3
D: NA
size: few
J: TRBJ1-2
CDR3: CASSVQAHYGYTF
DNA: TGTGCCAGCAGCGTTCAGGCCCACTATGGCTACACCTTC

V: TRBV5-4
D: NA
size: NA
J: TRBJ2-7
CDR3: CASSSVPYEQYF
DNA: TGTGCCAGCAGTTCGGTCCCCTACGAGCAGTACTTC

V: TRBV30
D: TRBD2
size: NA
J: TRBJ2-3
CDR3: CASSGRYFSTDTQYF
DNA: TGTGCCTCTAGCGGGAGGTATTTTAGCACAGATACGCAGTATTTT

V: TRBV7-9
D: NA
size: NA
J: TRBJ1-2
CDR3: CASSSGGLASPGYTF
DNA: TGTGCCAGCAGCTCAGGAGGCCTAGCTTCCCCTGGCTACACCTTC

V: TRBV4-2
D: NA
size: NA
J: TRBJ2-1
CDR3: CASSQDHRRTLTREGKVF
DNA: TGTGCCAGCAGCCAAGATCACCGTCGGACTCTAACGAGAGAAGGAAAGGTCTTC

V: TRBV9
D: TRBD2
size: NA
J: TRBJ2-1
CDR3: CASSVVTSAVNEQFF
DNA: TGTGCCAGCAGCGTAGTGACTAGCGCGGTAAATGAGCAGTTCTTC

V: TRBV10-3
D: NA
size: once
J: TRBJ2-1
CDR3: CAIREQSSYNEQFF
DNA: TGTGCCATCAGAGAACAGAGCTCCTACAATGAGCAGTTCTTC

V: TRBV5-1
D: NA
size: NA
J: TRBJ1-2
CDR3: CASSHNLGGAHYGYTF
DNA: TGCGCCAGCAGCCATAATCTCGGAGGCGCCCACTATGGCTACACCTTC

V: TRBV30
D: TRBD2
size: NA
J: TRBJ2-3
CDR3: CAWSGLAGVTNTQYF
DNA: TGTGCCTGGAGTGGACTAGCGGGAGTCACAAATACGCAGTATTTT

V: TRBV5-1
D: TRBD2
size: once
J: TRBJ2-2
CDR3: CASSLVFGGALGELFF
DNA: TGCGCCAGCAGCTTGGTGTTCGGGGGGGCCCTCGGGGAGCTGTTTTTT

V: TRBV4-1
D: TRBD1
size: NA
J: TRBJ1-1
CDR3: CASSHLRTGYVAFF
DNA: TGCGCCAGCAGCCACCTGCGGACAGGATACGTGGCTTTCTTT

V: TRBV10-3
D: TRBD1
size: once
J: TRBJ1-4
CDR3: CAISLGQGALSNEKLFF
DNA: TGTGCCATCAGTCTGGGACAGGGGGCGCTAAGTAATGAAAAACTGTTTTTT

V: TRBV5-1
D: TRBD1
size: NA
J: TRBJ2-1
CDR3: CASSSSQGQYNEQFF
DNA: TGCGCCAGCAGCTCCTCTCAGGGACAGTACAATGAGCAGTTCTTC

V: TRBV6-5
D: NA
size: NA
J: TRBJ2-2
CDR3: CASRPRAGELFF
DNA: TGTGCCAGCAGACCCCGCGCCGGGGAGCTGTTTTTT

V: TRBV19
D: NA
size: NA
J: TRBJ2-1
CDR3: CASRSYNEQFF
DNA: TGTGCCAGTCGCTCCTACAATGAGCAGTTCTTC

V: TRBV21-1
D: NA
size: NA
J: TRBJ1-2
CDR3: CASSKGSGYGYTF
DNA: TGTGCCAGCAGCAAAGGTTCCGGCTATGGCTACACCTTC

V: TRBV6-5
D: TRBD1
size: NA
J: TRBJ2-7
CDR3: CASRRGQGAYEQYF
DNA: TGTGCCAGCAGACGGGGACAGGGGGCCTACGAGCAGTACTTC

V: TRBV7-2
D: NA
size: few
J: TRBJ1-5
CDR3: CASSQGILRGSNQPQHF
DNA: TGTGCCAGCAGCCAGGGGATACTAAGGGGCAGCAATCAGCCCCAGCATTTT

V: TRBV5-1
D: NA
size: once
J: TRBJ2-1
CDR3: CASSLDGGSLYNEQFF
DNA: TGCGCCAGCAGCTTGGACGGCGGAAGCCTATACAATGAGCAGTTCTTC

V: TRBV7-6
D: NA
size: few
J: TRBJ2-6
CDR3: CASSLGAGSGANVLTF
DNA: TGTGCCAGCAGCTTAGGGGCCGGCTCTGGGGCCAACGTCCTGACTTTC

V: TRBV5-1
D: TRBD1
size: NA
J: TRBJ2-1
CDR3: CASSFGTVGRNEQFF
DNA: TGCGCCAGCAGCTTCGGGACAGTGGGACGAAATGAGCAGTTCTTC

V: TRBV6-4
D: TRBD2
size: NA
J: TRBJ2-3
CDR3: CASSVEAGVTDTQYF
DNA: TGTGCCAGCAGTGTTGAAGCGGGAGTGACAGATACGCAGTATTTT

V: TRBV6-5
D: NA
size: NA
J: TRBJ1-1
CDR3: CASSTRAMNTEAFF
DNA: TGTGCCAGCAGCACGAGGGCTATGAACACTGAAGCTTTCTTT

V: TRBV5-1
D: TRBD1
size: NA
J: TRBJ1-1
CDR3: CASSIGQENTEAFF
DNA: TGCGCCAGCAGCATCGGACAGGAGAACACTGAAGCTTTCTTT